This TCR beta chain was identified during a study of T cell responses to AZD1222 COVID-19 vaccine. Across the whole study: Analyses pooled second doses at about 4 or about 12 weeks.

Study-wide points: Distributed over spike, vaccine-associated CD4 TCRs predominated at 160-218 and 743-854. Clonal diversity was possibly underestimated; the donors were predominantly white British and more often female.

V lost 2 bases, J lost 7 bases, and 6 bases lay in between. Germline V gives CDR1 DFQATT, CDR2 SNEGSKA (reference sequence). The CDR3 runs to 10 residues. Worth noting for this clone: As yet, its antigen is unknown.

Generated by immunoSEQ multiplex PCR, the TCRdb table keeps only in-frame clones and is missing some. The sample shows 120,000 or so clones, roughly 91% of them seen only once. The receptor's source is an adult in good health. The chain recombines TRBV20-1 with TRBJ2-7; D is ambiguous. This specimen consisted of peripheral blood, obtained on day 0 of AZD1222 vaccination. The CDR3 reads CSARMDEQYF. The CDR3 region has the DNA TGCAGTGCTAGAATGGATGAGCAGTACTTC.